What follows describes a single T cell receptor (beta chain). Its antigen is still unknown. This entry belongs to a study of OX40 agonist ivuxolimab in advanced cancers. Turning to the study itself: Dose-escalation patients suffered from hepatocellular carcinoma, melanoma, renal cell or head and neck cancer. Whole-study findings and limits: CD8+ T cells (on average) carried more expanded clones than CD4+ T cells. Among patients with partial responses at 0.1-3.0 mg/kg, clonal expansion was among the lowest.

Germline V CDR1 and CDR2: SGHTA, FQGTGA. The length of the CDR3 is 13 residues. V dropped 4 bases and J dropped 5; count of bases not matched to a gene: 3. Clones were sequenced by immunoSEQ multiplex PCR, and TCRdb holds only the in-frame ones, with some missing. The table lists about 46,000 clones, 70% to 90% of them singletons, with about 12% in the top ten. The rearrangement joins TRBV7-3 to TRBJ1-1, with 8 bases fitting TRBD1. The clonotype originates from an adult with an advanced solid tumor such as melanoma, head and neck, liver or kidney cancer. The sequences come from CD4+ or CD8+ T cells sorted from blood, collected in a trial of the OX40 agonist ivuxolimab. The CDR3 sequence is CASSWTGSTEAFF. The CDR3 bases are TGTGCCAGCAGCTGGACAGGGTCGACTGAAGCTTTCTTT.